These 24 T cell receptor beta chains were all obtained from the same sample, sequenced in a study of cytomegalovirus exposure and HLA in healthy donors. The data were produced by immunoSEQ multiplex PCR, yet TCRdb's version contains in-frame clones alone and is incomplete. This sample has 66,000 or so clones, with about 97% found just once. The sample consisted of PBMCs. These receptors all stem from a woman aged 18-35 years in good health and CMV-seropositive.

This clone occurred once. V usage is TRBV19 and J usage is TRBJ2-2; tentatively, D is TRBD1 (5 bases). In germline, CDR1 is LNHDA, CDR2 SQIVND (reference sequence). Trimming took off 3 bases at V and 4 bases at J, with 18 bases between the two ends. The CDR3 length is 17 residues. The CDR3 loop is CASSIVGQGLITGELFF. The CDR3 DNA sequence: TGTGCCAGTAGTATCGTCGGCCAGGGCCTCATCACCGGGGAGCTGTTTTTT.

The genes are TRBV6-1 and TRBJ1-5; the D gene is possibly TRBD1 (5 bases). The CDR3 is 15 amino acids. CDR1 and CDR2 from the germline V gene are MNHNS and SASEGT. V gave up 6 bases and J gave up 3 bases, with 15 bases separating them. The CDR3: CASRNERQFNQPQHF. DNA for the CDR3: TGTGCCAGCAGAAATGAACGACAGTTCAATCAGCCCCAGCATTTT.

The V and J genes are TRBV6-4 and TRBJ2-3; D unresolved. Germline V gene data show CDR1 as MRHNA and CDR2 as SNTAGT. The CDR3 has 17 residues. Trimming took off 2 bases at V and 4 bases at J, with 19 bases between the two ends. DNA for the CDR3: TGTGCCAGCAGTGACCGGAGCTTAAGAGAAGTGTCAGATACGCAGTATTTT. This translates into CASSDRSLREVSDTQYF.

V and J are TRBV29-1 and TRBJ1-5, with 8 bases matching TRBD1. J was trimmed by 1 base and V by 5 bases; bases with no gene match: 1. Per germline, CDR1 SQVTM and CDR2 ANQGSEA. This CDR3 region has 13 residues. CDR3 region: CSVRQGSNQPQHF. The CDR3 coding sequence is TGCAGCGTTCGACAGGGGAGCAATCAGCCCCAGCATTTT. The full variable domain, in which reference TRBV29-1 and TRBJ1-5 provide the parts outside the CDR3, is SAVISQKPSRDICQRGTSLTIQCQVDSQVTMMFWYRQQPGQSLTLIATANQGSEATYESGFVIDKFPISRPNLTFSTLTVSNMSPEDSSIYLCSVRQGSNQPQHFGDGTRLSIL.

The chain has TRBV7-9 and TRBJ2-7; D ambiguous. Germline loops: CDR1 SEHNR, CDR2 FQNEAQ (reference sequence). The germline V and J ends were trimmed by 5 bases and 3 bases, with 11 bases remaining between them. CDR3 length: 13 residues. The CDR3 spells CASSPGPHYEQYF. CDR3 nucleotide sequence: TGTGCCAGCAGCCCTGGGCCCCACTACGAGCAGTACTTC.

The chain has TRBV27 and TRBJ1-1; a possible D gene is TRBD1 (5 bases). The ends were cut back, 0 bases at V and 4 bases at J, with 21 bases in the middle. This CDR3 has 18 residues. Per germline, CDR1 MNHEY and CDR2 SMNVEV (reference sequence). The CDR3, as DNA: TGTGCCAGCAGTTTATCAACAGGAGGGGCGCGTTATAGCACTGAAGCTTTCTTT. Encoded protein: CASSLSTGGARYSTEAFF.

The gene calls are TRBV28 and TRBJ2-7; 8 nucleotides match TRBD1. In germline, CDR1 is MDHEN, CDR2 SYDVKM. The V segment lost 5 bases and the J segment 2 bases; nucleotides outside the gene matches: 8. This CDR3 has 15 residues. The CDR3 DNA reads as TGTGCCAGCAGTCCTATTCCGGACAGGGCCTACGAGCAGTACTTC. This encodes CASSPIPDRAYEQYF.

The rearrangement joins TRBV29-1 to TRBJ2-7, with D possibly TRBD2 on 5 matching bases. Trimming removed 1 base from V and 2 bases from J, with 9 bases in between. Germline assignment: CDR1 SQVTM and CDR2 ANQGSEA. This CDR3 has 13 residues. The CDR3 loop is CSVEVEGTYEQYF. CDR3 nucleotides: TGCAGCGTTGAAGTTGAGGGAACCTACGAGCAGTACTTC.

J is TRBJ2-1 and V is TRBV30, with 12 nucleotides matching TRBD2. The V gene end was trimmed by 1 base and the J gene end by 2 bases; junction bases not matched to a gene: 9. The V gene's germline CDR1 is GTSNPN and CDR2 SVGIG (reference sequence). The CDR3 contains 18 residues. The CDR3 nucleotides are TGTGCCTGGAGTGGGGGGAATCGGACTAGCGGGACCTACAATGAGCAGTTCTTC. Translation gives CAWSGGNRTSGTYNEQFF.

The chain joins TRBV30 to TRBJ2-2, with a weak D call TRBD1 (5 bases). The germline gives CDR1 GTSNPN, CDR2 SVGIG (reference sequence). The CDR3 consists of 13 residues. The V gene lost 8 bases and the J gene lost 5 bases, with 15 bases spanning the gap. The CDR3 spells CARRAQGTGELFF. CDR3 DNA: TGTGCCCGTAGGGCGCAGGGTACCGGGGAGCTGTTTTTT.

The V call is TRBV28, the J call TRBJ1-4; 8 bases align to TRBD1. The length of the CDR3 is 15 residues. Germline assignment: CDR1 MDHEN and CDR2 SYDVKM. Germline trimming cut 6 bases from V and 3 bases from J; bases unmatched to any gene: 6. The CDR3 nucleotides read TGTGCCAGCAGGCAGCAGGGGGCCTCTAATGAAAAACTGTTTTTT. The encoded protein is CASRQQGASNEKLFF.

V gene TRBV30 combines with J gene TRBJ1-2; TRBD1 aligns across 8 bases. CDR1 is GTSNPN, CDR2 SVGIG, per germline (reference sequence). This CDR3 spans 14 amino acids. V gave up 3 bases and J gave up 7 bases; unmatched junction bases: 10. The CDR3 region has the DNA TGTGCCTGGAGGTCCCCAGGGGGCGCGTTTGGCTACACCTTC. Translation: CAWRSPGGAFGYTF. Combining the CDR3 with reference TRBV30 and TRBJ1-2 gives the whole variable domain SQTIHQWPATLVQPVGSPLSLECTVEGTSNPNLYWYRQAAGRGLQLLFYSVGIGQISSEVPQNLSASRPQDRQFILSSKKLLLSDSGFYLCAWRSPGGAFGYTFGSGTRLTVV.

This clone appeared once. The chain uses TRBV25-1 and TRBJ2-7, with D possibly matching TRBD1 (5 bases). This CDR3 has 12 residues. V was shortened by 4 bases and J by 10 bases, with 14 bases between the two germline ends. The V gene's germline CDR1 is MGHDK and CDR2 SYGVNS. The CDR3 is CASSGRVTRQYF. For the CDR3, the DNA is TGTGCCAGCAGTGGCAGGGTAACGCGCCAGTACTTC.

The CDR3 nucleotides are TGTGCCAGCAGCGTATCCGGGGGTACTGGAAACACCATATATTTT. It codes for CASSVSGGTGNTIYF. The chain couples TRBV9 to TRBJ1-3; weak D call: TRBD1 (5 bases). The CDR3 consists of 15 residues. Trimming shortened V by 1 base and J by 2 bases, and 10 bases separated the two germline ends. Germline V CDR1 and CDR2: SGDLS, YYNGEE.

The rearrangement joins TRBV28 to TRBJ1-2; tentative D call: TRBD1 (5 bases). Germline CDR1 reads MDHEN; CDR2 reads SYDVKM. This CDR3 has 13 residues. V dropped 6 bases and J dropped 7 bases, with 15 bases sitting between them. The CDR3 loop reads CASRTIQGRGYTF. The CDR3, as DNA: TGTGCCAGCAGAACCATTCAGGGTCGTGGCTACACCTTC.

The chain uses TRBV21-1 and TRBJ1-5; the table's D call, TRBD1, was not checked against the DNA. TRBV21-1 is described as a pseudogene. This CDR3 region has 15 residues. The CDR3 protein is CASSYRQGAYQPQHF. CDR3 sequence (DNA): TGTGCCAGCAGCTATCGACAGGGGGCCTATCAGCCCCAGCATTTT.

CDR3 in amino acids: CASSPGLREQYF. In DNA form, the CDR3 reads TGTGCCAGCAGTCCCGGACTTCGCGAGCAGTACTTC. V and J are TRBV27 and TRBJ2-7; weak D call: TRBD2 (5 bases). The CDR3 runs 12 residues. Germline assignment: CDR1 MNHEY and CDR2 SMNVEV (reference sequence). Trimming shortened V by 5 bases and J by 6 bases, and 11 bases separated the two germline ends.

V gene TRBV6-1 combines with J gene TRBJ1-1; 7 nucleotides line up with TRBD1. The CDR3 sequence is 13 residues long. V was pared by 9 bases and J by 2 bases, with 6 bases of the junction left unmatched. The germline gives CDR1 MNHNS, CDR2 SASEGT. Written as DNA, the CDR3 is TGTGCCAGTCGTTACAGGGGAAACACTGAAGCTTTCTTT. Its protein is CASRYRGNTEAFF.

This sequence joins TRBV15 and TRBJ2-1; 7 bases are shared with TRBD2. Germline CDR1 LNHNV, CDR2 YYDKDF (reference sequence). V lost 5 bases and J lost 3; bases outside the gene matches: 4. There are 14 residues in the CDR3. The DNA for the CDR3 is TGTGCCACCAGCGGGGGAGGGGACTACAATGAGCAGTTCTTC. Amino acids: CATSGGGDYNEQFF.

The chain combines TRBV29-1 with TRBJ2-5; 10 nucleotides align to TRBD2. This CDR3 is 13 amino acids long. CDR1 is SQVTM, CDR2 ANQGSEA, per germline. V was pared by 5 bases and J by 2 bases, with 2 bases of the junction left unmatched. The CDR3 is CSVPTSGQETQYF. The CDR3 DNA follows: TGCAGCGTTCCGACTAGCGGGCAAGAGACCCAGTACTTC.

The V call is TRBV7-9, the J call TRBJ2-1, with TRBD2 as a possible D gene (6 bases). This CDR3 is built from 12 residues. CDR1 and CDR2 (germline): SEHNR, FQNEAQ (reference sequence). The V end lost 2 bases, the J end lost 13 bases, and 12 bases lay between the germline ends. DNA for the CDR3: TGTGCCAGCAGCTTAACCGGGACTGATCAGTTCTTC. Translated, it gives CASSLTGTDQFF.

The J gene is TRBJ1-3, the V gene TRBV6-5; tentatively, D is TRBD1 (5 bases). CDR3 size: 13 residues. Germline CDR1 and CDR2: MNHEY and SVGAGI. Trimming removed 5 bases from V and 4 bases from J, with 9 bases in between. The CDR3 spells CASSQTAGNTIYF. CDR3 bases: TGTGCCAGCAGTCAGACAGCAGGAAACACCATATATTTT.

The CDR3, as DNA: TGTGCCAGCAGGGGACTAGCGGGAGAGGGGGAAAGCACAGATACGCAGTATTTT. This gives the protein CASRGLAGEGESTDTQYF. The chain links TRBV4-2 to TRBJ2-3, with 14 nucleotides matching TRBD2. After removal of 6 bases from V and 0 bases from J, the junction contained 8 bases not matched to a gene. CDR3 length: 18 residues. Germline CDR1 LGHNA, CDR2 YNFKEQ.

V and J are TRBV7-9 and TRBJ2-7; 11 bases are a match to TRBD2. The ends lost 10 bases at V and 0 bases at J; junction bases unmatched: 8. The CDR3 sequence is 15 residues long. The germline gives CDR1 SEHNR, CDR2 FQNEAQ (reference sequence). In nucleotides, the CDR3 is TGTGCCATCGAAGGAACTAGCGGGAGCTCCTACGAGCAGTACTTC. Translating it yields CAIEGTSGSSYEQYF.